This is a list of T cell receptor beta chains from one sample in a study of follicular helper T cells after annual influenza vaccination. Libraries were prepared by immunoSEQ multiplex PCR; TCRdb keeps only in-frame clonotypes and omits some of them. The sample has roughly 13,000 clones, roughly 78% seen once. The specimen comprised CXCR5- memory CD4+ T cells sorted from blood, sampled on the day of influenza vaccination. The source is an adult who received the influenza vaccine. CDR3s include the opening cysteine and the closing phenylalanine or tryptophan. Fields, in order: clone size, D gene, J gene, V gene, CDR3 DNA, CDR3 protein. A D gene is named only where the DNA matches it firmly. Size is stated for part of the rows, as once, few or many counts, or as a class when the clone is expanded.

clone size: once; D gene: NA; J gene: TRBJ1-5; V gene: TRBV4-3; CDR3 DNA: TGCGCCAGCAGCCAGGTCGAGTGGGGTCAGCCCCAGCATTTT; CDR3 protein: CASSQVEWGQPQHF
clone size: NA; D gene: NA; J gene: TRBJ1-1; V gene: TRBV5-1; CDR3 DNA: TGCGCCAGCAGTTTAGGGCGGGGGTTTTCTGAAGCTTTCTTT; CDR3 protein: CASSLGRGFSEAFF
clone size: NA; D gene: NA; J gene: TRBJ1-1; V gene: TRBV15; CDR3 DNA: TGTGCCACCAGCAGCTTCTTACAGAACACTGAAGCTTTCTTT; CDR3 protein: CATSSFLQNTEAFF
clone size: NA; D gene: NA; J gene: TRBJ1-2; V gene: TRBV6-5; CDR3 DNA: TGTGCCAGCAGTAAAAGTGGGACTGGAGTATTTAACACCTTC; CDR3 protein: CASSKSGTGVFNTF
clone size: NA; D gene: TRBD1; J gene: TRBJ2-2; V gene: TRBV29-1; CDR3 DNA: TGCAGCGTTGTGGACAGGGCCATAACCGGGGAGCTGTTTTTT; CDR3 protein: CSVVDRAITGELFF
clone size: NA; D gene: NA; J gene: TRBJ2-5; V gene: TRBV5-4; CDR3 DNA: TGTGCCAGCAGCTCATACAGGGTACCGGAGACCCAGTACTTC; CDR3 protein: CASSSYRVPETQYF
clone size: NA; D gene: TRBD2; J gene: TRBJ2-1; V gene: TRBV5-4; CDR3 DNA: TGTGCCAGCAGCCGCCCGACTAGCGGGTCCTACAATGAGCAGTTCTTC; CDR3 protein: CASSRPTSGSYNEQFF
clone size: NA; D gene: NA; J gene: TRBJ1-2; V gene: TRBV19; CDR3 DNA: TGTGCCAGTAACGGACTGGTTTATGGCTACACCTTC; CDR3 protein: CASNGLVYGYTF
clone size: NA; D gene: NA; J gene: TRBJ2-1; V gene: TRBV12-5; CDR3 DNA: TGTGCTAGTGGTTTGGCCCTCTTTGGAGTAGTCGACTACTACAATGAGCAGTTCTTC; CDR3 protein: CASGLALFGVVDYYNEQFF
clone size: NA; D gene: NA; J gene: TRBJ2-7; V gene: TRBV23-1; CDR3 DNA: TGCGCCAGCAGCCAGATAGGCTCCTACGAGCAGTACTTC; CDR3 protein: CASSQIGSYEQYF
clone size: once; D gene: NA; J gene: TRBJ1-5; V gene: TRBV15; CDR3 DNA: TGTGCCACCAGCACTTTTTCAGAATATAGCAATCAGCCCCAGCATTTT; CDR3 protein: CATSTFSEYSNQPQHF
clone size: NA; D gene: NA; J gene: TRBJ1-1; V gene: TRBV9; CDR3 DNA: TGTGCCAGCAGCGTATTTCAGGAGTCAGACACTGAAGCTTTCTTT; CDR3 protein: CASSVFQESDTEAFF
clone size: NA; D gene: NA; J gene: TRBJ2-7; V gene: TRBV27; CDR3 DNA: TGTGCCAGCAGTGCCGACAGGTTCACCTACGAGCAGTACTTC; CDR3 protein: CASSADRFTYEQYF
clone size: NA; D gene: NA; J gene: TRBJ2-1; V gene: TRBV9; CDR3 DNA: TGTGCCAGCAGCGCTCTCTCTAATGAGCAGTTCTTC; CDR3 protein: CASSALSNEQFF
clone size: NA; D gene: NA; J gene: TRBJ1-5; V gene: TRBV19; CDR3 DNA: TGTGCCAGTAGTATACAGACTCATGGCAATCAGCCCCAGCATTTT; CDR3 protein: CASSIQTHGNQPQHF
clone size: NA; D gene: NA; J gene: TRBJ1-1; V gene: TRBV6-5; CDR3 DNA: TGTGCCAGCAGTTACTCAGGGCTAACGAACACTGAAGCTTTCTTT; CDR3 protein: CASSYSGLTNTEAFF
clone size: NA; D gene: NA; J gene: TRBJ1-4; V gene: TRBV5-5; CDR3 DNA: TGTGCCAGCGGCAACAGGGTACCCAATGAAAAACTGTTTTTT; CDR3 protein: CASGNRVPNEKLFF
clone size: NA; D gene: NA; J gene: TRBJ2-2; V gene: TRBV5-1; CDR3 DNA: TGCGCCAGCAGCTTCGGCGACAGAACGAACACCGGGGAGCTGTTTTTT; CDR3 protein: CASSFGDRTNTGELFF
clone size: NA; D gene: NA; J gene: TRBJ2-7; V gene: TRBV18; CDR3 DNA: TGTGCCAGCTCACCACCGGGAGGATCCTACGAGCAGTACTTC; CDR3 protein: CASSPPGGSYEQYF
clone size: once; D gene: NA; J gene: TRBJ2-2; V gene: TRBV7-9; CDR3 DNA: TGTGCCAGCAGCTTAGACCCTTCAGCCGGGGAGCTGTTTTTT; CDR3 protein: CASSLDPSAGELFF
clone size: NA; D gene: NA; J gene: TRBJ2-3; V gene: TRBV19; CDR3 DNA: TGTGCCAGTAGTATGTGGGACAGCACAGATACGCAGTATTTT; CDR3 protein: CASSMWDSTDTQYF
clone size: NA; D gene: TRBD2; J gene: TRBJ2-3; V gene: TRBV4-2; CDR3 DNA: TGTGCCAGCAGCCAAGGGATTCAGCGGGGGGGCGGAGATACGCAGTATTTT; CDR3 protein: CASSQGIQRGGGDTQYF
clone size: few; D gene: TRBD1; J gene: TRBJ2-7; V gene: TRBV7-9; CDR3 DNA: TGTGCCAGCAGCCAGGGGACAGGGGGCGAAAACGAGCAGTACTTC; CDR3 protein: CASSQGTGGENEQYF
clone size: NA; D gene: NA; J gene: TRBJ2-3; V gene: TRBV7-8; CDR3 DNA: TGTGCCAGCAGCCCCCCCCTACAGGGAAACACAGATACGCAGTATTTT; CDR3 protein: CASSPPLQGNTDTQYF
clone size: few; D gene: TRBD1; J gene: TRBJ1-1; V gene: TRBV5-1; CDR3 DNA: TGCGCCAGCAGCCCGGGACAGACCATGAACACTGAAGCTTTCTTT; CDR3 protein: CASSPGQTMNTEAFF
clone size: NA; D gene: NA; J gene: TRBJ2-1; V gene: TRBV14; CDR3 DNA: TGTGCCAGCAGCCATACGACTACCAAGCAGTTCTTC; CDR3 protein: CASSHTTTKQFF
clone size: NA; D gene: NA; J gene: TRBJ1-1; V gene: TRBV27; CDR3 DNA: TGTGCCAGCAGTTTATTTGGGGGAGACACTGAAGCTTTCTTT; CDR3 protein: CASSLFGGDTEAFF
clone size: NA; D gene: NA; J gene: TRBJ1-1; V gene: TRBV10-2; CDR3 DNA: TGCGCCAGCAGTGAGCCAACAAGGAACACTGAAGCTTTCTTT; CDR3 protein: CASSEPTRNTEAFF
clone size: NA; D gene: NA; J gene: TRBJ2-2; V gene: TRBV7-9; CDR3 DNA: TGTGCCAGCAGTTCAGGACCCGGCTGGAACACCGGGGAGCTGTTTTTT; CDR3 protein: CASSSGPGWNTGELFF
clone size: NA; D gene: TRBD1; J gene: TRBJ2-3; V gene: TRBV11-3; CDR3 DNA: TGTGCCAGCAGCGGGCGGACAGGGCGAATGAGCACAGATACGCAGTATTTT; CDR3 protein: CASSGRTGRMSTDTQYF
clone size: NA; D gene: NA; J gene: TRBJ1-4; V gene: TRBV5-6; CDR3 DNA: TGTGCCAGCAGCTTGGTTTTGGGTGCAACTAATGAAAAACTGTTTTTT; CDR3 protein: CASSLVLGATNEKLFF
clone size: NA; D gene: TRBD2; J gene: TRBJ2-3; V gene: TRBV18; CDR3 DNA: TGTGCCAGCTCACCACAGCGGGGGACTACAGATACGCAGTATTTT; CDR3 protein: CASSPQRGTTDTQYF
clone size: NA; D gene: NA; J gene: TRBJ1-2; V gene: TRBV7-9; CDR3 DNA: TGTGCCAGCAGCTTAGCTGACAGCGCCCGCTATGGCTACACCTTC; CDR3 protein: CASSLADSARYGYTF
clone size: NA; D gene: TRBD2; J gene: TRBJ2-2; V gene: TRBV7-2; CDR3 DNA: TGTGCCAGCAGCTTAAAGCGGGGGGCCCTCGGGGAGCTGTTTTTT; CDR3 protein: CASSLKRGALGELFF
clone size: few; D gene: NA; J gene: TRBJ1-6; V gene: TRBV28; CDR3 DNA: TGTGCCAGCAGTTTTGTGGGCAGAAACGATTCACCCCTCCACTTT; CDR3 protein: CASSFVGRNDSPLHF
clone size: NA; D gene: NA; J gene: TRBJ1-2; V gene: TRBV2; CDR3 DNA: TGTGCCAGCAGCGCCGGGTGGGGCGCTGAGGGCTACACCTTC; CDR3 protein: CASSAGWGAEGYTF
clone size: NA; D gene: NA; J gene: TRBJ1-2; V gene: TRBV3-2; CDR3 DNA: TGTGCCAGCAGCCAAAGACAGGACTTC; CDR3 protein: CASSQRQDF
clone size: NA; D gene: TRBD2; J gene: TRBJ2-1; V gene: TRBV27; CDR3 DNA: TGTGCCAGCAGTCGCCCGAGCGGGACCTACAATGAGCAGTTCTTC; CDR3 protein: CASSRPSGTYNEQFF
clone size: NA; D gene: NA; J gene: TRBJ2-5; V gene: TRBV9; CDR3 DNA: TGTGCCAGCAGCGTGGGAGTGGCAGAACAAGAGACCCAGTACTTC; CDR3 protein: CASSVGVAEQETQYF
clone size: NA; D gene: NA; J gene: TRBJ2-2; V gene: TRBV29-1; CDR3 DNA: TGCAGCGTAGACCCGGGACGTACGAACACCGGGGAGCTGTTTTTT; CDR3 protein: CSVDPGRTNTGELFF
clone size: NA; D gene: NA; J gene: TRBJ1-1; V gene: TRBV27; CDR3 DNA: TGTGCCAGCAGTTTAGGGGGCCTTCTCAATGACGCTTTCTTT; CDR3 protein: CASSLGGLLNDAFF
clone size: NA; D gene: NA; J gene: TRBJ1-1; V gene: TRBV10-1; CDR3 DNA: TGCGCCAGCAGCCCCGGGGCTATCATGAACACTGAAGCTTTCTTT; CDR3 protein: CASSPGAIMNTEAFF
clone size: NA; D gene: NA; J gene: TRBJ2-7; V gene: TRBV2; CDR3 DNA: TGTGCCAGCAGCTCACGACCAGGGGCTTACTACGAGCAGTACTTC; CDR3 protein: CASSSRPGAYYEQYF
clone size: NA; D gene: NA; J gene: TRBJ1-2; V gene: TRBV7-9; CDR3 DNA: TGTGCCAGCAGCCCTTGGGGGGTCGGCTATGGCTACACCTTC; CDR3 protein: CASSPWGVGYGYTF
clone size: NA; D gene: NA; J gene: TRBJ2-5; V gene: TRBV7-2; CDR3 DNA: TGTGCCAGCAGCTCCAGGGGCGGGGAGACCCAGTACTTC; CDR3 protein: CASSSRGGETQYF
clone size: NA; D gene: TRBD2; J gene: TRBJ2-3; V gene: TRBV11-1; CDR3 DNA: TGTGCCAGCAGCCGCGTGGCGCGGGGGTTCACAGATACGCAGTATTTT; CDR3 protein: CASSRVARGFTDTQYF
clone size: NA; D gene: NA; J gene: TRBJ2-5; V gene: TRBV10-3; CDR3 DNA: TGTGCCATCAGTTTACAGGGTTTGGGGTACCAAGAGACCCAGTACTTC; CDR3 protein: CAISLQGLGYQETQYF
clone size: NA; D gene: TRBD1; J gene: TRBJ1-6; V gene: TRBV5-1; CDR3 DNA: TGCGCCAGCAGCTTGATGGGACAGGGTAATTCACCCCTCCACTTT; CDR3 protein: CASSLMGQGNSPLHF
clone size: NA; D gene: NA; J gene: TRBJ2-1; V gene: TRBV16; CDR3 DNA: TGTGCCAGCAGCCAATCGGGTCGGGGAAAACAAAATGAGCAGTTCTTC; CDR3 protein: CASSQSGRGKQNEQFF
clone size: NA; D gene: NA; J gene: TRBJ1-2; V gene: TRBV7-2; CDR3 DNA: TGTGCCAGCAGCTTAGTCCGGGGGCAGGGCAATGGCTACACCTTC; CDR3 protein: CASSLVRGQGNGYTF
clone size: once; D gene: NA; J gene: TRBJ2-3; V gene: TRBV5-4; CDR3 DNA: TGTGCCAGCAGCGCTGTGGGGCCAGATACGCAGTATTTT; CDR3 protein: CASSAVGPDTQYF
clone size: few; D gene: NA; J gene: TRBJ2-7; V gene: TRBV2; CDR3 DNA: TGTGCCAGCAGTGCGGTTAACGGGGGCGAGCAGTACTTC; CDR3 protein: CASSAVNGGEQYF